This is a list of T cell receptor beta chains from one sample in a study of response to subunit inactivated influenza vaccine. TCRdb recomputed calls from the RT-PCR reads with MiXCR, one row per CDR3 protein. The sample has around 530,000 distinct CDR3 sequences, approximately 17% seen once. Sequencing was performed on CD4+ T cells sorted from PBMCs, taken less than 30 months after vaccination. All receptors derive from a man aged 50 to 69 who received an inactivated influenza vaccine. Each CDR3 is given with its conserved first and last residue. D genes are given only for firm matches. Expanded clones get a size class; other rows say once, few or many, or leave the size out.

V gene: TRBV12-3/TRBV12-4; clone size: .; J gene: TRBJ2-6; D gene: .; CDR3 protein: CASSDYLNSGANVLTF; CDR3 DNA: TGTGCCAGCAGTGATTATCTTAACTCTGGGGCCAACGTCCTGACTTTC
V gene: TRBV4-1; clone size: few; J gene: TRBJ2-1; D gene: .; CDR3 protein: CASSQARDAYNEQFF; CDR3 DNA: TGCGCCAGCAGCCAAGCCCGGGACGCTTACAATGAGCAGTTCTTC
V gene: TRBV28; clone size: .; J gene: TRBJ1-5; D gene: .; CDR3 protein: CASSLVTLSNQPQHF; CDR3 DNA: TGTGCCAGCAGTTTGGTGACACTTAGCAATCAGCCCCAGCATTTT
V gene: TRBV12-3/TRBV12-4; clone size: few; J gene: TRBJ1-2; D gene: .; CDR3 protein: CASSLGATYGYTF; CDR3 DNA: TGTGCCAGCAGTTTAGGGGCCACCTATGGCTACACCTTC
V gene: TRBV5-5; clone size: .; J gene: TRBJ2-5; D gene: .; CDR3 protein: CASSPSFKTQYF; CDR3 DNA: TGTGCCAGCAGCCCAAGTTTCAAGACCCAGTACTTC
V gene: TRBV12-3/TRBV12-4; clone size: .; J gene: TRBJ1-4; D gene: .; CDR3 protein: CASSTDVTTNEKLFF; CDR3 DNA: TGTGCCAGCAGTACTGACGTTACTACTAATGAAAAACTGTTTTTT
V gene: TRBV20-1; clone size: .; J gene: TRBJ2-1; D gene: TRBD2; CDR3 protein: CSAPQPAGAKQFF; CDR3 DNA: TGCAGTGCTCCCCAGCCAGCGGGAGCTAAGCAGTTCTTC
V gene: TRBV7-9; clone size: .; J gene: TRBJ2-3; D gene: .; CDR3 protein: CASSLDGGPGYF; CDR3 DNA: TGTGCCAGCAGCTTAGATGGGGGCCCCGGGTATTTT
V gene: TRBV20-1; clone size: .; J gene: TRBJ2-1; D gene: .; CDR3 protein: CSARDFASREQFF; CDR3 DNA: TGCAGTGCTAGAGATTTCGCTAGCCGTGAGCAGTTCTTC
V gene: TRBV20-1; clone size: .; J gene: TRBJ1-3; D gene: .; CDR3 protein: CSARISGAAGNTIYF; CDR3 DNA: TGCAGTGCTAGAATTTCGGGGGCGGCTGGAAACACCATATATTTT
V gene: TRBV4-1; clone size: .; J gene: TRBJ1-5; D gene: .; CDR3 protein: CASSQDATSNQPQHF; CDR3 DNA: TGCGCCAGCAGCCAAGATGCGACTAGCAATCAGCCCCAGCATTTT
V gene: TRBV5-4; clone size: .; J gene: TRBJ1-1; D gene: TRBD1; CDR3 protein: CASSPPRDRGRDTEAFF; CDR3 DNA: TGTGCCAGCAGCCCGCCCCGGGACAGGGGGCGCGACACTGAAGCTTTCTTT
V gene: TRBV5-1; clone size: .; J gene: TRBJ2-1; D gene: TRBD1; CDR3 protein: CASSTGQGLGQFF; CDR3 DNA: TGCGCCAGCAGCACCGGACAGGGGTTGGGGCAGTTCTTC
V gene: TRBV11-2; clone size: .; J gene: TRBJ2-1; D gene: .; CDR3 protein: CASSLGRTPLDEQFF; CDR3 DNA: TGTGCCAGCAGCTTAGGTAGGACCCCTCTCGATGAGCAGTTCTTC
V gene: TRBV10-2; clone size: few; J gene: TRBJ2-3; D gene: TRBD2; CDR3 protein: CASSDTEARGSTQYF; CDR3 DNA: TGCGCCAGCAGTGATACCGAGGCGCGGGGGAGTACGCAGTATTTT
V gene: TRBV20-1; clone size: few; J gene: TRBJ2-3; D gene: .; CDR3 protein: CSARTGGSSTDTQYF; CDR3 DNA: TGCAGTGCTAGAACCGGGGGCAGTAGCACAGATACGCAGTATTTT